This T cell receptor beta chain was sequenced for a study of blood T cell repertoires in COVID-19. On the study more broadly: PBMCs, B-cell-depleted T cells, or T cells were the source of the cDNA or gDNA that made up the material.

Between the trimmed V and J ends, which lost 4 bases and 5 bases, there was a span of 17 bases. Germline V gene data show CDR1 as SNHLY and CDR2 as FYNNEI. The CDR3 consists of 15 residues. Original processing notes: Estimation of nucleated cell counts relied on the amplification of reference gene primers. Sequencing used immunoSEQ multiplex PCR; TCRdb keeps in-frame clones, though not all of them. V, J and clone size are those of that table, while D and trimming were read from the DNA. This sample yields 410,000 or so clones, of which more than 80% are seen a single time; approximately 1.5% belongs to the top ten.

The rearrangement uses TRBV2 and TRBJ1-1; weak D call: TRBD1 (5 bases). The sequence derives from a woman aged 30 to 39 with active or convalescent COVID-19. Sequencing was done on a sample of peripheral blood. This CDR3 reads CASSGPAGPGTEAFF. The CDR3 DNA follows: TGTGCCAGCAGTGGGCCGGCAGGGCCTGGAACTGAAGCTTTCTTT. Combining the CDR3 with reference TRBV2 and TRBJ1-1 gives the whole variable domain EPEVTQTPSHQVTQMGQEVILRCVPISNHLYFYWYRQILGQKVEFLVSFYNNEISEKSEIFDDQFSVERPDGSNFTLKIRSTKLEDSAMYFCASSGPAGPGTEAFFGQGTRLTVV.